The clone carrying this T cell receptor beta chain was counted only a few times. The antigen is unknown. The data were taken from a study of identical twins. Germline V gives CDR1 MNHNY, CDR2 SVGAGI (reference sequence). Trimming at V came to 6 bases and at J to 5 bases, leaving 3 bases not matched to a gene. The CDR3 loop spans 14 amino acids. After template switching added a universal primer site, the resulting cDNA carried unique molecular identifiers. MiXCR, run by TCRdb on the 5' RACE reads, gives a single entry per CDR3 protein. In the table there are 1.5 million to 2 million distinct CDR3 sequences, roughly a third of which are singletons. Every donor was a healthy Caucasian. General observations from the study: Abundant beta clonotypes from cord blood bore fewer insertions; memory repertoires lacked this pattern. Invariant cells of the MAIT and iNKT types might have partly distorted the zero-insertion analyses.

This rearrangement joins TRBV6-6 to TRBJ2-3; TRBD2 matches at 12 bases. The source is a newborn girl in good health. Sequencing used cord blood. CDR3 nucleotide sequence: TGTGCCAGCAGACAGACTAGCGGGGGAGATACGCAGTATTTT. Translated: CASRQTSGGDTQYF.